These 12 T cell receptor beta chains came from one sample sequenced in a study of T cells in Graves' hyperthyroidism and ophthalmopathy. Regions amplified from RNA transcripts were the TCR beta CDR3 regions. Using the HTBI primer set, a first-round RT-PCR was run on the TCR CDR3. MiXCR was run by TCRdb on the multiplex PCR reads, yielding one entry per CDR3 protein. In the table there are around 340,000 distinct CDR3 sequences, 16% of which are singletons. Material: blood. These receptors originate from a man aged 30-40 years with Graves' hyperthyroidism.

This clonotype came up many times. V gene TRBV3-1 combines with J gene TRBJ2-5; D is unresolved. CDR3 length: 14 residues. Trimming stripped 1 base from V and 7 bases from J, with 13 bases between. Germline V gene lookup returns CDR1 LGHDT and CDR2 YNNKEL (reference sequence). The CDR3 DNA reads as TGTGCCAGCAGCCAAGGTGCAGCGTCGGGGACCCAGTACTTC. It translates to CASSQGAASGTQYF.

There are many counts of this clonotype. V gene TRBV30 combines with J gene TRBJ2-7; possibly TRBD2 for D (5 bases). V was cut by 1 base and J by 1 base, with 11 bases left in between. The CDR3 runs 14 residues. CDR1 and CDR2 (germline): GTSNPN, SVGIG (reference sequence). DNA for the CDR3: TGTGCCTGGAGTGCCCTAGGACTTTCCTACGAGCAGTACTTC. Protein: CAWSALGLSYEQYF.

This clonotype appeared many times. V is TRBV5-1 and J is TRBJ2-3; 9 bases are shared with TRBD1. Germline loops: CDR1 SGHRS, CDR2 YFSETQ. The CDR3 has 15 amino acids. V was pared by 4 bases and J by 5 bases, with 8 bases of the junction left unmatched. The CDR3: CASSTQGAPGDTQYF. The CDR3 nucleotides read TGCGCCAGCAGCACACAGGGGGCACCCGGAGATACGCAGTATTTT. The variable domain in full, with the rest retrieved from reference TRBV5-1 and TRBJ2-3, is KAGVTQTPRYLIKTRGQQVTLSCSPISGHRSVSWYQQTPGQGLQFLFEYFSETQRNKGNFPGRFSGRQFSNSRSEMNVSTLELGDSALYLCASSTQGAPGDTQYFGPGTRLTVL.

This clonotype was picked up many times. The V gene is TRBV11-2, the J gene TRBJ2-5, with 7 bases identical to TRBD2. J was trimmed by 2 bases and V by 5 bases; bases with no gene match: 11. The CDR3 runs 16 residues. Germline V gene data show CDR1 as SGHAT and CDR2 as FQNNGV. CDR3 residues: CASSPRLAGPQETQYF. DNA for the CDR3: TGTGCCAGCAGCCCCCGTTTAGCGGGCCCTCAAGAGACCCAGTACTTC.

In regard to this clonotype: One junction end disagrees with the germline gene, perhaps due to a read error. The rearrangement links TRBV11-2 to TRBJ1-2; D is unclear. The CDR3 runs 15 residues. Germline V gives CDR1 SGHAT, CDR2 FQNNGV. Here the CDR3 reads CTSSLDRTGNYGYTF. The CDR3 DNA follows: TGTACCAGCAGCTTAGATCGAACCGGGAACTATGGCTACACCTTC.

As regards this clonotype: An end of the junction differs from the germline gene, which may be a read error. The V and J genes are TRBV5-5 and TRBJ1-2; maybe TRBD1 (6 bases). CDR3 length: 16 residues. From germline, CDR1 is SGHKS and CDR2 YYEKEE (reference sequence). The CDR3 sequence: CASSHPMREGGYGYTF. Written as DNA, the CDR3 is TGCGCCAGCAGCCACCCTATGAGGGAAGGGGGCTATGGCTACACCTTC.

Many counts were recorded for this clonotype. This chain uses TRBV3-1 with TRBJ2-3, with 9 bases that match TRBD2. Trimming took 0 bases from V and 3 from J; bases not matched to a gene: 4. The CDR3 covers 16 residues. Germline CDR1 is LGHDT and CDR2 is YNNKEL (reference sequence). The CDR3 here is CASSQEASGRTDTQYF. The CDR3 bases are TGTGCCAGCAGCCAAGAAGCCAGCGGGAGGACAGATACGCAGTATTTT.

This clonotype was observed at least ten times. V is TRBV27 and J is TRBJ2-7; 10 bases line up with TRBD2. The V segment lost 3 bases and the J segment 5 bases; nucleotides outside the gene matches: 4. The CDR3 is 14 amino acids. CDR1 is MNHEY, CDR2 SMNVEV, per germline (reference sequence). CDR3 amino acids: CASSLSLAGDEQYF. Written as DNA, the CDR3 is TGTGCCAGCAGTTTGAGTCTAGCGGGAGACGAGCAGTACTTC.

The genes are TRBV11-3 and TRBJ2-2; D gene unclear. CDR3 length: 16 residues. Germline V gives CDR1 SGHNT, CDR2 YENEEA. The V end lost 5 bases, the J end lost 2 bases, and 15 bases lay between the germline ends. CDR3 residues: CASSPRWIDNTGELFF. In DNA form, the CDR3 reads TGTGCCAGCAGCCCCCGCTGGATAGATAACACCGGGGAGCTGTTTTTT.

This clonotype was recorded many times. The chain is built from TRBV3-1 and TRBJ1-3; the D is unclear. V lost 5 bases to trimming and J lost 2 bases, with 13 bases between them. Germline V gene data show CDR1 as LGHDT and CDR2 as YNNKEL (reference sequence). CDR3 length: 15 residues. The CDR3: CASSGVRGAGNTIYF. CDR3 nucleotide sequence: TGTGCCAGCAGCGGGGTTCGGGGAGCTGGAAACACCATATATTTT.

This clonotype was seen many times. The chain has TRBV24-1 and TRBJ2-3; a weak D match, TRBD1 (6 bases). V lost 1 base, J lost 5 bases, and 15 bases lay in between. This CDR3 is 16 amino acids long. Germline values: CDR1 KGHDR, CDR2 SFDVKD. The CDR3 region is CATSDFAGDVKDTQYF. In DNA, the CDR3 is TGTGCCACCAGTGATTTCGCAGGGGACGTTAAAGATACGCAGTATTTT.

This clonotype was found a few times. The CDR3 DNA reads as TGTGCCAGCAGTACAGGGGCCCAAGATACGCAGTATTTT. It is translated as CASSTGAQDTQYF. The V and J genes are TRBV11-3 and TRBJ2-3; 7 bases are a match to TRBD1. This CDR3 comprises 13 residues. Germline CDR1 SGHNT, CDR2 YENEEA. The J segment lost 5 bases and the V segment lost 6 bases, leaving 5 bases of the junction unmatched.